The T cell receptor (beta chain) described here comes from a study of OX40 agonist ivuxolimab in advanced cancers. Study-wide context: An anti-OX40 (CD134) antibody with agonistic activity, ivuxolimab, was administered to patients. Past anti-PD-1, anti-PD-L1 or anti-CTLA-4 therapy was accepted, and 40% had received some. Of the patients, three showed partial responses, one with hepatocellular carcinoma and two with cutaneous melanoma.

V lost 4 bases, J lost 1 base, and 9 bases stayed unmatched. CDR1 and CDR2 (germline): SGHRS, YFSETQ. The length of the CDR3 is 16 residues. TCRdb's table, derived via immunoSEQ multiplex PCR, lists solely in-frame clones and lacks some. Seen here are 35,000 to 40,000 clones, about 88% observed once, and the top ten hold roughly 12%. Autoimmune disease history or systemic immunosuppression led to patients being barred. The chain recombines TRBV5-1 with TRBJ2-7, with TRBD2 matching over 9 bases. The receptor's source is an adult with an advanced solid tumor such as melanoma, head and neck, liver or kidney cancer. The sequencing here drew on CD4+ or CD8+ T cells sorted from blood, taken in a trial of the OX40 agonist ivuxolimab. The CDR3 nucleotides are TGCGCCAGCAGCCCCTACACTAGCGGGTCATCCTACGAGCAGTACTTC. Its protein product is CASSPYTSGSSYEQYF.